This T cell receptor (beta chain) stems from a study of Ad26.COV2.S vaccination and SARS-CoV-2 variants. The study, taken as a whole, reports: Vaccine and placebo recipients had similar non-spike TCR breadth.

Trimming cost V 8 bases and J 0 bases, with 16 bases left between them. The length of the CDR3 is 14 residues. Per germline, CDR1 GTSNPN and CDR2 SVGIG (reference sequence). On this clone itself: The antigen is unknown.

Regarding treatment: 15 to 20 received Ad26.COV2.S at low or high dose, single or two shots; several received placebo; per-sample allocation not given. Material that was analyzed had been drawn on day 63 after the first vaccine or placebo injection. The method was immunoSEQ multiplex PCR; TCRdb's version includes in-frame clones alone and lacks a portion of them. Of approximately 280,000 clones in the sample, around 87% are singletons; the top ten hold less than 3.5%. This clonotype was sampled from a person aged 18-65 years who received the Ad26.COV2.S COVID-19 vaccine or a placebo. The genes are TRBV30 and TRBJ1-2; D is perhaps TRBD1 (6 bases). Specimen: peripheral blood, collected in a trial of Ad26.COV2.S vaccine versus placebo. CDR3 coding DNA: TGTGCCCAGGCCGAGACAGGATCTAACTATGGCTACACCTTC. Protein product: CAQAETGSNYGYTF.